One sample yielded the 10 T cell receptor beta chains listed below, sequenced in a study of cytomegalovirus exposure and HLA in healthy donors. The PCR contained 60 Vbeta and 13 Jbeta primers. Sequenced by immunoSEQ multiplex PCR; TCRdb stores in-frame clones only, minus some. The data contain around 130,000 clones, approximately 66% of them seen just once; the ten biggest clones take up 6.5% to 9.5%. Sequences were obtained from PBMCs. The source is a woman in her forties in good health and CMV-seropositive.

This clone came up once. The CDR3 loop reads CASSGGQGYGANVLTF. CDR3 coding DNA: TGCGCCAGCAGCGGGGGACAGGGGTATGGGGCCAACGTCCTGACTTTC. The chain is built from TRBV5-1 and TRBJ2-6; 10 bases fit TRBD1. The junction had 4 bases not matched to a gene; V was cut back by 4 bases and J by 3 bases. CDR3 length: 16 amino acids. CDR1 and CDR2 from the germline V gene are SGHRS and YFSETQ.

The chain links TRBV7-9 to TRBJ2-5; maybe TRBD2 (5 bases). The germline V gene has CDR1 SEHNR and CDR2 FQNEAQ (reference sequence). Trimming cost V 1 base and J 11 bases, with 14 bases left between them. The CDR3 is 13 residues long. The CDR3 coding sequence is TGTGCCAGCAGCTTAGGTACAAACCGGGGTCAGTACTTC. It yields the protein CASSLGTNRGQYF.

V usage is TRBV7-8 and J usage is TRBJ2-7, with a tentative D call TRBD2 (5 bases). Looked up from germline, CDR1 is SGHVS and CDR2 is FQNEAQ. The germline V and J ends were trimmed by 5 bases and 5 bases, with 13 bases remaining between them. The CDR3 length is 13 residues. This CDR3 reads CASSPDGVNEQYF. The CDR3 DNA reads TGTGCCAGCAGCCCAGACGGGGTAAACGAGCAGTACTTC. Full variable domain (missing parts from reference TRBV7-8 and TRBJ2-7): GAGVSQSPRYKVAKRGQDVALRCDPISGHVSLFWYQQALGQGPEFLTYFQNEAQLDKSGLPSDRFFAERPEGSVSTLKIQRTQQEDSAVYLCASSPDGVNEQYFGPGTRLTVT.

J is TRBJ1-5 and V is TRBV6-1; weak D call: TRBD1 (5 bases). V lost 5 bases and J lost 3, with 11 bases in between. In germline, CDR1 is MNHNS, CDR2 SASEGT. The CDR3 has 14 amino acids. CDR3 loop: CASSIQGSNQPQHF. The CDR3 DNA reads TGTGCCAGCAGTATCCAGGGTTCCAATCAGCCCCAGCATTTT.

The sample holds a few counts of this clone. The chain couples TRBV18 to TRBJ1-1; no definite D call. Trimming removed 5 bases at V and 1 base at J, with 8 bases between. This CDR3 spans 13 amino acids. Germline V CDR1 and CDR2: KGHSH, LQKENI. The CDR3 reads CASSGQTNTEAFF. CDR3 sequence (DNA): TGTGCCAGCTCAGGGCAAACGAACACTGAAGCTTTCTTT.

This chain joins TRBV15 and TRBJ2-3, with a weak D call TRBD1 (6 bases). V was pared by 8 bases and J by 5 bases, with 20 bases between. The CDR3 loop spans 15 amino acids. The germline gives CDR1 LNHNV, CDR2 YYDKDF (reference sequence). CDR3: CATSTPGQGIDTQYF. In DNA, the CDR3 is TGTGCCACCTCTACCCCCGGGCAGGGGATAGATACGCAGTATTTT.

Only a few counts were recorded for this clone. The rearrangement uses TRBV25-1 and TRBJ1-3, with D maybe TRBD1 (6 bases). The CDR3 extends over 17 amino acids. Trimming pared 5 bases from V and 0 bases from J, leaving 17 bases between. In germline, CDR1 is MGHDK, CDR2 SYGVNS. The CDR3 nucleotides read TGTGCCAGCAGTCGACAGGAGAAAACTTTCTCTGGAAACACCATATATTTT. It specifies CASSRQEKTFSGNTIYF.

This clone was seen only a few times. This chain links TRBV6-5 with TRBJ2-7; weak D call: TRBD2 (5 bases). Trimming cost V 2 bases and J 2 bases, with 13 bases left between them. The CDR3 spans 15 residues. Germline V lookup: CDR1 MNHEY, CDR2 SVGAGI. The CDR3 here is CASSYGSEGPYEQYF. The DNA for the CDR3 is TGTGCCAGCAGTTACGGCTCAGAGGGTCCCTACGAGCAGTACTTC.

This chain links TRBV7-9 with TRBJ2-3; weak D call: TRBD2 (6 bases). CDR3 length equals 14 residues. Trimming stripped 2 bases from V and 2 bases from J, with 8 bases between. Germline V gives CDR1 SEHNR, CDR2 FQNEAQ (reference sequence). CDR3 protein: CASSLRDSTDTQYF. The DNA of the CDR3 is TGTGCCAGCAGCTTACGGGACTCCACAGATACGCAGTATTTT.

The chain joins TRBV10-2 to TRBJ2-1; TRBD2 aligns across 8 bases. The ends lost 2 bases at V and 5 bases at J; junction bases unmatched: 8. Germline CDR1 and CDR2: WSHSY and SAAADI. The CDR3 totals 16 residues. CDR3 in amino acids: CASSEQTSVGDNEQFF. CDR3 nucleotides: TGCGCCAGCAGTGAGCAGACTAGCGTCGGGGACAATGAGCAGTTCTTC.